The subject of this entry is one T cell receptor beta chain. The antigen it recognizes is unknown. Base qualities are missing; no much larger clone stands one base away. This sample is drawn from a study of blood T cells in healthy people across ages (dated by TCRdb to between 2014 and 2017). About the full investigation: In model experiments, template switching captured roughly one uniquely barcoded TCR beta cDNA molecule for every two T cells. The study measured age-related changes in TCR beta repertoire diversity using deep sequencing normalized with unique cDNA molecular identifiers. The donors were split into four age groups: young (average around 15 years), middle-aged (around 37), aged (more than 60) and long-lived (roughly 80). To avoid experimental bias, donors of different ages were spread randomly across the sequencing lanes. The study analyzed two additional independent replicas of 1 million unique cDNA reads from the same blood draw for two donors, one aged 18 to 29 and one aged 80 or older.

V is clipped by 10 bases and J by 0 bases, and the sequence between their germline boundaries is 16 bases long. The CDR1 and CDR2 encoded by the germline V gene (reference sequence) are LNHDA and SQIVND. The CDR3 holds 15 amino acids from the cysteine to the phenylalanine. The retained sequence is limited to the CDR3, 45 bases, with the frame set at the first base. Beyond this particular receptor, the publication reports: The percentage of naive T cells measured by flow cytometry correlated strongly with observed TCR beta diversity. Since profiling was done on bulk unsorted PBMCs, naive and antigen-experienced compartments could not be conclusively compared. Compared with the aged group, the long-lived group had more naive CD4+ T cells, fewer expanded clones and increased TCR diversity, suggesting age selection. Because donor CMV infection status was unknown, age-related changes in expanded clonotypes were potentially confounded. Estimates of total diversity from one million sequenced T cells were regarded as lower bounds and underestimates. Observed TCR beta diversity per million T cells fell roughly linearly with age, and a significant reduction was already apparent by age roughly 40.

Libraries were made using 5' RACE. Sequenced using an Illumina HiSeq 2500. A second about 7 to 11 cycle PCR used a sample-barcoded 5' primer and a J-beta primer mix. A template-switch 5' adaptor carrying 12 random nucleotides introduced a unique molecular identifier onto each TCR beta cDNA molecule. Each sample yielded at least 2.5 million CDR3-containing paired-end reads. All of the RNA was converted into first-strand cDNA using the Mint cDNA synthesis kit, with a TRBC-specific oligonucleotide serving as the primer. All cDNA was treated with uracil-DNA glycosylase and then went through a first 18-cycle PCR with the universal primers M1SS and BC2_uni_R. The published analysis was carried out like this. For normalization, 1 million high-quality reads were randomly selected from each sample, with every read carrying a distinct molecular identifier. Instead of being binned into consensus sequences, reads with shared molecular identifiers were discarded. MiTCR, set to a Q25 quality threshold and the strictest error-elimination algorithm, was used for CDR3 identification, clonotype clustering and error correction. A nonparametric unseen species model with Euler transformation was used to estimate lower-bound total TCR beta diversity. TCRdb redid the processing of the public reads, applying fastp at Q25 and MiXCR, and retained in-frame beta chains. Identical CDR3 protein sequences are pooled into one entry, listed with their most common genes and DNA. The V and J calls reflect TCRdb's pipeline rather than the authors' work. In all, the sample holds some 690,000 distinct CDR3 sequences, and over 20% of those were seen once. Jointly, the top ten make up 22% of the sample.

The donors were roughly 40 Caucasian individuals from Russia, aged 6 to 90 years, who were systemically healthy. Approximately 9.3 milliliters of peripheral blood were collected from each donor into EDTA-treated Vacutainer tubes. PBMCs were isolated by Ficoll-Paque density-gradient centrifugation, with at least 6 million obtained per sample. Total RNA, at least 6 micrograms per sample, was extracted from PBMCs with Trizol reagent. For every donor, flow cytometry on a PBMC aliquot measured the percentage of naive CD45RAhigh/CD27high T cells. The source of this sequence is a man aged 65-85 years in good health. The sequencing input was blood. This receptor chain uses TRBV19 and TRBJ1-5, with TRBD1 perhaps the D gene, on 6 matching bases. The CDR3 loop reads CATNRAPNSNQPQHF. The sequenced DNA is TGTGCCACTAACAGGGCCCCGAATAGCAATCAGCCCCAGCATTTT.